Below, 27 T cell receptor beta chains from the same sample are listed, as sequenced in a study of identical twins. TCRdb used MiXCR to reprocess the 5' RACE reads, holding one entry per CDR3 protein. The sample contains 700,000 or so distinct CDR3 sequences, roughly 8% of which appear only once. The same specimen was also included in a second study, on yellow fever vaccine responses in identical twins.

Sequenced input: PBMCs. Receptors were obtained from a woman aged 18-29 years in good health.

The table lists this clonotype with a few counts. In DNA form, the CDR3 reads TGTGCCTGGATAGTGGCGGGGGGGGAGCTGTTTTTT. Its protein product is CAWIVAGGELFF. The chain couples TRBV30 to TRBJ2-2, with D possibly TRBD2 on 6 matching bases. Per the germline V gene, CDR1 is GTSNPN and CDR2 is SVGIG (reference sequence). V gave up 4 bases and J gave up 8 bases, with 11 bases separating them. The CDR3 is 12 amino acids.

This clonotype occurred a few times. The rearrangement joins TRBV5-1 to TRBJ2-3; 8 nucleotides match TRBD2. The length of the CDR3 is 17 residues. The germline V gene encodes CDR1 SGHRS and CDR2 YFSETQ. V shed 5 bases, J shed 4 bases, and the junction held 15 bases outside the gene matches. CDR3 sequence (DNA): TGCGCCAGCAGGGAGCTCGTCGGACTAGCTATTGCAGATACGCAGTATTTT. Protein sequence: CASRELVGLAIADTQYF.

A few counts support this clonotype. The chain recombines TRBV7-9 with TRBJ2-2, with 7 bases that match TRBD1. The germline V gene encodes CDR1 SEHNR and CDR2 FQNEAQ (reference sequence). The CDR3 spans 14 residues. The junction had 8 bases not matched to a gene; V was cut back by 5 bases and J by 8 bases. The CDR3 loop is CASSPDRERGELFF. CDR3 in DNA: TGTGCCAGCAGCCCCGACAGGGAGAGGGGGGAGCTGTTTTTT.

A few counts support this clonotype. The chain recombines TRBV9 with TRBJ2-5; D is unclear. The CDR3 runs to 13 residues. Trimming shortened V by 7 bases and J by 2 bases, and 12 bases separated the two germline ends. Germline-derived CDR1 and CDR2 are SGDLS and YYNGEE. DNA for the CDR3: TGTGCCAGCCAGAGTGCGATACAAGAGACCCAGTACTTC. It yields the protein CASQSAIQETQYF.

The chain has TRBV7-2 and TRBJ2-5, with D possibly matching TRBD2 (6 bases). CDR1 and CDR2 from the germline V gene are SGHTA and FQGNSA. This CDR3 has 14 amino acids. The V end was cut by 1 base, the J end by 3 bases, with 9 bases between. The CDR3 here is CASSLVWTKETQYF. CDR3 sequence (DNA): TGTGCCAGCAGCTTAGTCTGGACTAAAGAGACCCAGTACTTC.

This clonotype was observed a few times. The V call is TRBV7-2, the J call TRBJ2-5; 11 nucleotides line up with TRBD2. The CDR3 totals 15 residues. CDR1 and CDR2 (germline): SGHTA, FQGNSA. With V trimmed by 6 bases and J by 6 bases, 9 bases remained unmatched. In DNA, the CDR3 is TGTGCCAGCAGTTTCTCCCTAGCGGGGGGACAGACCCAGTACTTC. Translating it yields CASSFSLAGGQTQYF.

This clonotype was counted ten times or more. The V call is TRBV5-1, the J call TRBJ2-3; 12 nucleotides line up with TRBD2. Germline CDR1 SGHRS, CDR2 YFSETQ. The CDR3 runs 16 residues. V lost 3 bases, J lost 2 bases, and 4 bases stayed unmatched. The CDR3 loop reads CASSSGLAGLTDTQYF. The CDR3 DNA reads as TGCGCCAGCAGCTCGGGACTAGCGGGCCTCACAGATACGCAGTATTTT.

This clonotype appeared many times. J is TRBJ1-3 and V is TRBV6-4; 7 bases agree with TRBD1. The length of the CDR3 is 16 residues. Trimming at V came to 3 bases and at J to 3 bases, leaving 8 bases not matched to a gene. Germline CDR1 is MRHNA and CDR2 is SNTAGT. CDR3 in amino acids: CASSDPDRVCGNTIYF. Here the CDR3 DNA reads TGTGCCAGCAGTGATCCCGACAGGGTTTGTGGAAACACCATATATTTT.

The chain combines TRBV6-6 with TRBJ2-5, with no clear D. V was cut by 6 bases and J by 3 bases, with 8 bases left in between. This CDR3 is built from 12 residues. The germline V gene has CDR1 MNHNY and CDR2 SVGAGI (reference sequence). As DNA, the CDR3 is TGTGCCAGCAGGGGCGGAAAAGAGACCCAGTACTTC. This sequence encodes CASRGGKETQYF.

This clonotype was seen a few times. The gene calls are TRBV11-2 and TRBJ2-7; D remains unclear. Germline V gene data show CDR1 as SGHAT and CDR2 as FQNNGV. The CDR3 consists of 15 residues. V was cut by 3 bases and J by 2 bases, with 14 bases left in between. CDR3 in DNA: TGTGCCAGCAGCTTGGGTCGTTCAATTACCTACGAGCAGTACTTC. It translates to CASSLGRSITYEQYF.

This clonotype was found many times. The chain links TRBV4-3 to TRBJ2-3, with TRBD2 as a possible D gene (6 bases). The CDR3 length is 17 residues. Trimming left V 0 bases short and J 1 base short, with 14 bases between. Germline CDR1 is LGHNA and CDR2 is YSLEER. This CDR3 reads CASSQDGSGVGTDTQYF. The CDR3 bases are TGCGCCAGCAGCCAAGATGGATCGGGAGTTGGCACAGATACGCAGTATTTT.

The V gene is TRBV27, the J gene TRBJ1-4; 8 nucleotides align to TRBD1. The CDR3 has 13 amino acids. Trimming removed 7 bases from V and 10 bases from J; junction bases left unmatched: 8. CDR1 is MNHEY and CDR2 is SMNVEV in the germline V gene (reference sequence). The CDR3 here is CASKQGAVGKLFF. In DNA form, the CDR3 reads TGTGCCAGCAAGCAGGGGGCAGTGGGAAAACTGTTTTTT.

This clonotype appeared many times. This sequence joins TRBV2 and TRBJ1-5; D gene ambiguous. V lost 11 bases and J lost 7, with 6 bases in between. The CDR3 has 9 amino acids. CDR1 SNHLY and CDR2 FYNNEI come from the germline V gene. CDR3 sequence (DNA): TGTGCCTGTGGGCAGCCCCAGCATTTT. Its protein product is CACGQPQHF.

At least ten counts were recorded for this clonotype. V and J are TRBV29-1 and TRBJ2-2, with D perhaps being TRBD1 or TRBD2 (6 bases each). Per the germline V gene, CDR1 is SQVTM and CDR2 is ANQGSEA. Trimming pared 7 bases from V and 0 bases from J, leaving 12 bases between. This CDR3 is built from 14 residues. CDR3 sequence (DNA): TGCAGCGGAGGGGGACTCGCGAACACCGGGGAGCTGTTTTTT. Translating it yields CSGGGLANTGELFF.

This clonotype was picked up many times. This chain uses TRBV4-2 with TRBJ2-1, with 10 bases that match TRBD2. Trimming removed 1 base from V and 7 bases from J; junction bases left unmatched: 7. Per the germline V gene, CDR1 is LGHNA and CDR2 is YNFKEQ. The CDR3 covers 16 residues. CDR3 nucleotide sequence: TGTGCCAGCAGCCAAGGCCCCCCTAGCGGGGGAAATGAGCAGTTCTTC. Translating it yields CASSQGPPSGGNEQFF.

This clonotype was seen a few times. The chain has TRBV6-5 and TRBJ2-3; no firm D call. Trimming pared 0 bases from V and 2 bases from J, leaving 9 bases between. Germline CDR1 and CDR2: MNHEY and SVGAGI. The CDR3 is 15 amino acids. The CDR3 spells CASSYSGRYTDTQYF. As DNA, the CDR3 is TGTGCCAGCAGTTACTCGGGCAGGTACACAGATACGCAGTATTTT.

This clonotype was recorded many times. J is TRBJ2-3 and V is TRBV7-2; D gene uncertain. V lost 0 bases and J lost 0, with 10 bases in between. The CDR3 runs 16 residues. Germline CDR1 reads SGHTA; CDR2 reads FQGNSA. The CDR3, as DNA: TGTGCCAGCAGCTTAGCGCCTACGATGAGCACAGATACGCAGTATTTT. It yields the protein CASSLAPTMSTDTQYF.

This clonotype was picked up a small number of times. The chain combines TRBV28 with TRBJ1-5, with TRBD1 matching over 7 bases. CDR1 MDHEN and CDR2 SYDVKM come from the germline V gene. This CDR3 region has 14 residues. V lost 8 bases, J lost 4 bases, and 8 bases stayed unmatched. The CDR3: CASSSGQNNQPQHF. The CDR3 DNA is TGTGCCAGCTCGTCGGGACAGAATAATCAGCCCCAGCATTTT.

The rearrangement uses TRBV29-1 and TRBJ2-5; D is possibly TRBD2 (5 bases). The CDR3 length is 14 residues. V dropped 7 bases and J dropped 1 base, with 16 bases sitting between them. Germline V gene data show CDR1 as SQVTM and CDR2 as ANQGSEA. The DNA of the CDR3 is TGCAGCGCCAGCCTCACTAGAGCCCAAGAGACCCAGTACTTC. This translates into CSASLTRAQETQYF.

This clonotype was picked up a small number of times. The chain is built from TRBV20-1 and TRBJ2-3; 7 bases map to TRBD2. Germline CDR1 and CDR2: DFQATT and SNEGSKA (reference sequence). The CDR3 is 15 residues long. V gave up 5 bases and J gave up 1 base; unmatched junction bases: 9. The CDR3 DNA is TGCAGTGCTGGTCGAGCGGGGCCCCGCACAGATACGCAGTATTTT. Encoded protein: CSAGRAGPRTDTQYF.

This clonotype was seen only a few times. The chain employs TRBV6-2 or TRBV6-3 and TRBJ1-1; D perhaps matches TRBD1 (5 bases). In germline, CDR1 is MNHEY, CDR2 SVGEGT. This CDR3 is 14 amino acids long. The V gene lost 4 bases and the J gene lost 5 bases, with 14 bases spanning the gap. The CDR3 nucleotides are TGTGCCAGCAGTTCCGGGGCCCTGGAAACTGAAGCTTTCTTT. This gives the protein CASSSGALETEAFF.

The chain has TRBV30 and TRBJ1-1; D is unresolved. Trimming took off 0 bases at V and 11 bases at J, with 16 bases between the two ends. The germline V gene has CDR1 GTSNPN and CDR2 SVGIG (reference sequence). The CDR3 runs 13 residues. The CDR3 is CAWSVVVGGYAFF. As DNA, the CDR3 is TGTGCCTGGAGTGTGGTGGTTGGAGGGTACGCTTTCTTT.

This clonotype was detected only a few times. The chain recombines TRBV2 with TRBJ1-1; the D is unclear. The V and J ends lost 7 bases and 1 base respectively, with 7 bases between them. CDR3 length: 12 residues. The V gene's germline CDR1 is SNHLY and CDR2 FYNNEI. CDR3 residues: CASKKPNTEAFF. The CDR3 DNA is TGTGCCAGCAAAAAGCCGAACACTGAAGCTTTCTTT. Filled out from reference TRBV2 and TRBJ1-1, the complete variable domain reads EPEVTQTPSHQVTQMGQEVILRCVPISNHLYFYWYRQILGQKVEFLVSFYNNEISEKSEIFDDQFSVERPDGSNFTLKIRSTKLEDSAMYFCASKKPNTEAFFGQGTRLTVV.

The chain links TRBV19 to TRBJ1-1, with D possibly being TRBD1 (5 bases). Germline CDR1 is LNHDA and CDR2 is SQIVND (reference sequence). V lost 7 bases and J 1 base, leaving 10 bases between the germline ends. This CDR3 region has 13 residues. Here the CDR3 reads CASIGVGNTEAFF. In DNA form, the CDR3 reads TGTGCCAGTATAGGGGTTGGGAACACTGAAGCTTTCTTT.

The chain carries TRBV29-1 and TRBJ2-4, with D perhaps TRBD2 (5 bases). Trimming removed 6 bases at V and 0 bases at J, with 15 bases between. From germline, CDR1 is SQVTM and CDR2 ANQGSEA. The CDR3 length is 15 residues. The CDR3 coding sequence is TGCAGCGTGATGGTCTTGGAGGCAGCCAAAAACATTCAGTACTTC. Residues: CSVMVLEAAKNIQYF.

The chain links TRBV7-2 to TRBJ2-1, with 12 bases lining up with TRBD1. There are 15 residues in the CDR3. From germline, CDR1 is SGHTA and CDR2 FQGNSA. V gave up 5 bases and J gave up 15 bases; unmatched junction bases: 14. CDR3 nucleotides: TGTGCCAGCAGCGTAGGATTGGGACAGGGGGCCTTCCGGTTCTTC. Its translation is CASSVGLGQGAFRFF.

The chain uses TRBV9 and TRBJ1-2; the D gene is possibly TRBD1 (6 bases). Germline V gene lookup returns CDR1 SGDLS and CDR2 YYNGEE. Between the trimmed V and J ends, which lost 5 bases and 7 bases, there was a span of 15 bases. The CDR3 contains 13 residues. The DNA for the CDR3 is TGTGCCAGCAGTCTGGACAGCTGGGGTGGCTACACCTTC. Encoded protein: CASSLDSWGGYTF.